The source of this TCR beta chain is a study of PD-L1 blockade in urothelial cancer. Study in general: Individuals in the cohort had been given 0 to 3 earlier chemotherapy regimens.

Time point: peripheral blood 6 weeks after treatment start. This clone has just one count. The CDR3 is 16 residues long. CDR1 and CDR2 (germline): SGHNT, YYREEE (reference sequence). Germline trimming cut 4 bases from V and 5 bases from J; bases unmatched to any gene: 12. Libraries were prepared by immunoSEQ multiplex PCR; TCRdb keeps only in-frame clonotypes and omits some of them. This table has approximately 91,000 clones, around 78% appearing once. The chain carries TRBV5-4 and TRBJ2-7, with 10 nucleotides matching TRBD1. This specimen was PBMCs, taken around atezolizumab (anti-PD-L1) treatment. This TCR came from a man aged 65-85 years with urothelial cancer. The CDR3, as DNA: TGTGCCAGCAGCCGTTCTGCCGACAGGGGGCCCCACGAGCAGTACTTC. Translation gives CASSRSADRGPHEQYF.